This paragraph reports one T cell receptor beta chain. Its antigen remains unknown. The data stem from a study of T cell repertoires in cytomegalovirus infection. Across the study: Newly reported HLA-C-restricted and thoroughly characterized HLA-B-restricted CMV epitopes were employed. Broader study findings: The study identified carriers of CMV plus the relevant HLA from cumulative public TCR beta family frequency. HLA-C-restricted CMV clonotypes gave the most frequent clonotype in two of eight donors.

The V and J ends lost 2 bases and 4 bases respectively, with 6 bases between them. Germline lookup yields CDR1 MNHNY and CDR2 SVGAGI (reference sequence). The CDR3 is made up of 12 amino acids. TCRdb fed the reads into MiXCR, producing one record per CDR3 protein. The profile shows 60,000 to 75,000 distinct CDR3 sequences, around 27% of them singletons. Sequencing used CD8+ T cells from cultured PBMCs, obtained from culture after CMV antigen stimulation. This chain links TRBV6-6 with TRBJ2-7; D not certain. This clonotype was obtained from a human donor in good health (CMV status not recorded). Some clones in this sample may be carry-over from other donors' samples. CDR3 protein: CASSYTGYEQYF. The DNA for the CDR3 is TGTGCCAGCAGTTACACGGGTTACGAGCAGTACTTC.